This TCR beta chain was obtained from a study of T cells after yellow fever vaccination. This clonotype was seen a few times. Its antigen is unidentified. In making TCR cDNA, 5'RACE template switching added a universal primer site and UMIs to it. TCRdb re-called the 5' RACE reads through MiXCR, storing one row per CDR3 protein. Of roughly 500,000 distinct CDR3 sequences in the sample, 15% to 20% were seen once. CDR3 length equals 13 residues. V lost 7 bases to trimming and J lost 7 bases, with 15 bases between them. CDR1 SGHRS and CDR2 YFSETQ come from the germline V gene. Study conclusions and caveats: Post-booster repertoires again held most primary-vaccination clones (around 95% CD4, 85% to 90% CD8). Weaker in magnitude, the secondary response showed a faster peak on day 5 versus 15.

The rearrangement uses TRBV5-1 and TRBJ2-1; no reliable D call. The input for sequencing was PBMCs, taken 15 days after the yellow fever booster vaccination. The sequence came from a man between 25 and 39 years old who received the YFV17D yellow fever vaccine. The CDR3 spells CASRAFSSNEQFF. As DNA, the CDR3 is TGCGCCAGCCGGGCCTTTTCGTCGAATGAGCAGTTCTTC.